Sequencing of this T cell receptor beta chain was carried out in a study of blood T cell repertoires in COVID-19. The wider study: PBMCs, B-cell-depleted T cells, or T cells provided the cDNA or gDNA that made up the material.

In the original analysis: Nucleated cell counts were estimated from reference gene primer amplification. Produced via immunoSEQ multiplex PCR; TCRdb's table is partial and in-frame only. V and J calls and clone size are given by that table; D and trimming were obtained from the DNA. The table lists 300,000 or so clones, 65% to 90% of them singletons. This CDR3 has 16 amino acids. V lost 4 bases and J lost 9; bases outside the gene matches: 9. Per the germline V gene, CDR1 is MGHDK and CDR2 is SYGVNS. This clone was detected only a few times. The specimen sequenced was PBMCs or T cells enriched from blood (not recorded which). The TCR comes from a woman aged 40 to 50 with acute COVID-19. V is TRBV25-1 and J is TRBJ2-2; the match to TRBD2 covers 12 bases. CDR3 amino acids: CASSGLTSGSSRELFF. CDR3 DNA: TGTGCCAGCAGTGGATTGACTAGCGGGAGTTCCAGGGAGCTGTTTTTT.